This record covers a single T cell receptor beta chain. Authors' analysis steps: Amplifying reference gene primers gave estimates of nucleated cell counts. Method: immunoSEQ multiplex PCR; TCRdb's copy keeps in-frame clones and lacks some. V, J and clone size are those of that table, while D and trimming were read from the DNA. Here the sample spans just over 250,000 clones, approximately 89% being singletons. The data belong to a study of blood T cell repertoires in COVID-19. Study-level information: In each case, the material was cDNA or gDNA derived from T cells, B-cell-depleted T cells, or PBMCs.

This CDR3 region has 16 residues. Trimming cost V 0 bases and J 2 bases; bases outside gene matches: 9. Looked up from germline, CDR1 is GTSNPN and CDR2 is SVGIG (reference sequence). V gene TRBV30 combines with J gene TRBJ2-7; 8 positions match TRBD2. This receptor was identified in a woman aged 50 to 60 with acute or convalescent COVID-19. The sequencing input was peripheral blood. The CDR3 reads CAWSVLKTSEPYEQYF. As DNA, the CDR3 is TGTGCCTGGAGTGTACTGAAGACTAGCGAACCCTACGAGCAGTACTTC. Supplemented by reference TRBV30 and TRBJ2-7, the full variable domain reads SQTIHQWPATLVQPVGSPLSLECTVEGTSNPNLYWYRQAAGRGLQLLFYSVGIGQISSEVPQNLSASRPQDRQFILSSKKLLLSDSGFYLCAWSVLKTSEPYEQYFGPGTRLTVT.